This TCR beta chain was captured by sequencing in a study of cytomegalovirus exposure and HLA in healthy donors. The PCR had 60 Vbeta and 13 Jbeta primers. TCRdb keeps only in-frame clones here, not all; method: immunoSEQ multiplex PCR. The sample lists about 160,000 clones; approximately 72% were seen once. This CDR3 contains 16 residues. The V gene end was trimmed by 5 bases and the J gene end by 1 base; junction bases not matched to a gene: 3. CDR1 and CDR2 from the germline V gene are WNHNN and SYGVQD (reference sequence). Material: PBMCs. V and J are TRBV10-1 and TRBJ2-2, with 11 positions matching TRBD2. The clonotype comes from a female donor in good health and CMV-seronegative. In nucleotides, the CDR3 is TGCGCCAGCAGTTTAGGACTAGCGGGGAACACCGGGGAGCTGTTTTTT. Its translation: CASSLGLAGNTGELFF.